These 19 T cell receptor beta chains were all obtained from the same sample, sequenced in a study of blood T cells in healthy people across ages. Together with a sample-barcoded 5' primer, a J-beta primer mix was included in a second PCR lasting about 6 to 11 cycles. Each CDR3 protein is one row after TCRdb ran MiXCR on the 5' RACE reads. The data show roughly 1,700,000 distinct CDR3 sequences, roughly 28% seen once. Source material: blood. The receptors were sampled from a woman in her twenties or thirties in good health.

This clonotype has more than one count but fewer than ten. The chain recombines TRBV20-1 with TRBJ1-4; D is unclear. The CDR3 has 14 residues. Trimming removed 3 bases at V and 0 bases at J, with 8 bases between. Germline V gene data show CDR1 as DFQATT and CDR2 as SNEGSKA (reference sequence). CDR3 amino acids: CSARLTATNEKLFF. DNA of the CDR3: TGCAGTGCTAGGCTCACAGCAACTAATGAAAAACTGTTTTTT.

This clonotype occurred a few times. This chain joins TRBV6-6 and TRBJ1-5, with D possibly matching TRBD1 (5 bases). This CDR3 contains 16 residues. Per germline, CDR1 MNHNY and CDR2 SVGAGI (reference sequence). V dropped 2 bases and J dropped 2 bases, with 13 bases sitting between them. The CDR3 reads CASSYQGVGGNQPQHF. DNA for the CDR3: TGTGCCAGCAGTTACCAAGGGGTAGGAGGCAATCAGCCCCAGCATTTT.

This clonotype was counted many times. The chain employs TRBV12-3 or TRBV12-4 and TRBJ1-5; D ambiguous. The germline V and J ends were trimmed by 6 bases and 7 bases, with 10 bases remaining between them. This CDR3 contains 12 residues. The CDR3 loop is CASSLRRQPQHF. DNA for the CDR3: TGTGCCAGCAGCCTCCGTCGACAGCCCCAGCATTTT.

This clonotype has a handful of counts. The DNA for the CDR3 is TGCGCCAGCAGCCGAGGCGGAGGGGCTAAGGCTTTCTTT. Amino acid sequence: CASSRGGGAKAFF. V and J are TRBV5-1 and TRBJ1-1; possible D gene TRBD1, 5 bases. The V end lost 4 bases, the J end lost 11 bases, and 18 bases lay between the germline ends. Per the germline V gene, CDR1 is SGHRS and CDR2 is YFSETQ. The CDR3 extends over 13 amino acids.

The chain joins TRBV12-5 to TRBJ1-3; no clear D gene. Germline-derived CDR1 and CDR2 are LGHNT and FRNRAP. The V and J ends lost 2 bases and 2 bases respectively, with 4 bases between them. There are 13 residues in the CDR3. The CDR3 region has the DNA TGTGCTAGTGGTTTGCATCCTGGAAACACCATATATTTT. Translating it yields CASGLHPGNTIYF. Based on the CDR3 plus reference TRBV12-5 and TRBJ1-3, the full variable domain is DARVTQTPRHKVTEMGQEVTMRCQPILGHNTVFWYRQTMMQGLELLAYFRNRAPLDDSGMPKDRFSAEMPDATLATLKIQPSEPRDSAVYFCASGLHPGNTIYFGEGSWLTVV.

This chain joins TRBV29-1 and TRBJ2-5; D is undetermined. V was shortened by 5 bases and J by 0 bases, with 7 bases between the two germline ends. Germline V gene lookup returns CDR1 SQVTM and CDR2 ANQGSEA. This CDR3 is 12 amino acids long. CDR3 sequence reads: CSVRAYQETQYF. CDR3 nucleotides: TGCAGCGTTCGTGCGTACCAAGAGACCCAGTACTTC.

This chain links TRBV6-5 with TRBJ2-3; TRBD1 matches 7 bases. The CDR3 consists of 15 residues. After removal of 6 bases from V and 5 bases from J, the junction contained 11 bases not matched to a gene. The V gene's germline CDR1 is MNHEY and CDR2 SVGAGI. The CDR3: CASRETGDPEDTQYF. The CDR3, as DNA: TGTGCCAGCAGGGAAACAGGGGACCCAGAAGATACGCAGTATTTT.

This clonotype was detected only a few times. The CDR3 DNA follows: TGCAGTGCTAGAGTAGGGGCCGAGCAGTACTTC. Translating gives CSARVGAEQYF. The chain links TRBV20-1 to TRBJ2-5, with D perhaps matching TRBD1 (5 bases). The J call may be incorrect, as the DNA end agrees better with TRBJ2-7. There are 11 residues in the CDR3. Germline V gene data show CDR1 as DFQATT and CDR2 as SNEGSKA (reference sequence).

The chain joins TRBV6-5 to TRBJ1-2; D is perhaps TRBD1 (5 bases). The CDR3 length is 13 residues. V shed 5 bases and J shed 7 bases, with 14 bases lying between them. Germline CDR1 and CDR2: MNHEY and SVGAGI. The CDR3 coding sequence is TGTGCCAGCAGTCGCCAAGGAGGGGCTGGCTACACCTTC. Its protein product is CASSRQGGAGYTF.

This chain joins TRBV5-6 and TRBJ2-5; the D gene is possibly TRBD2 (6 bases). The CDR3 is made up of 16 amino acids. V was shortened by 0 bases and J by 4 bases, with 16 bases between the two germline ends. Germline V CDR1 and CDR2: SGHDT, YYEEEE. The CDR3 nucleotides are TGTGCCAGCAGCTTGGGGATTGAGTCGCGGGGAGAGACCCAGTACTTC. Protein product: CASSLGIESRGETQYF.

The chain combines TRBV11-2 with TRBJ2-4; D gene ambiguous. Germline-derived CDR1 and CDR2 are SGHAT and FQNNGV. CDR3 size: 11 residues. Trimming cost V 7 bases and J 6 bases, with 7 bases left between them. Here the CDR3 DNA reads TGTGCCAGCACCCACTCAAACATTCAGTACTTC. Protein: CASTHSNIQYF.

Worth noting for this clonotype: Here the CDR3 omits its conserved ending phenylalanine or tryptophan, so a read error is the likely source. It is unclear where the CDR3 begins or ends on the DNA, so no DNA is shown, and the CDR3 is as TCRdb lists it. The chain carries TRBV4-2 and TRBJ2-1. The V gene's germline CDR1 is LGHNA and CDR2 YNFKEQ. The CDR3 contains 18 residues when both ends are counted. CDR3 loop: CASSQGGSSRWYGYTFGS.

As to this clonotype: Mismatch with germline at one junction end may stem from a read error. V is TRBV7-9 and J is TRBJ1-1; a weak D match, TRBD1 (5 bases). The CDR3 runs to 14 residues. CDR1 is SEHNR and CDR2 is FQNEAQ in the germline V gene (reference sequence). In DNA, the CDR3 is TGTGCCGGCAGCTTACAGGAAATGAACACTGAAGCTTTCTTT. It translates to CAGSLQEMNTEAFF. The entire variable domain, with the rest obtained from reference TRBV7-9 and TRBJ1-1, is as follows: DTGVSQNPRHKITKRGQNVTFRCDPISEHNRLYWYRQTLGQGPEFLTYFQNEAQLEKSRLLSDRFSAERPKGSFSTLEIQRTEQGDSAMYLCAGSLQEMNTEAFFGQGTRLTVV.

This clonotype was counted ten times or more. This chain uses TRBV5-1 with TRBJ2-1; TRBD1 is a possible D gene (6 bases). Trimming pared 3 bases from V and 2 bases from J, leaving 9 bases between. Germline V lookup: CDR1 SGHRS, CDR2 YFSETQ. CDR3 size: 14 residues. The CDR3 DNA sequence: TGCGCCAGCAGCTCCGGACAGACCTACAATGAGCAGTTCTTC. Amino acid sequence: CASSSGQTYNEQFF.

This clonotype occurred a few times. V usage is TRBV4-1 and J usage is TRBJ1-5; D is possibly TRBD1 (5 bases). Germline CDR1 MGHRA, CDR2 YSYEKL. Trimming took 5 bases from V and 1 from J, leaving 15 bases between them. CDR3 length: 16 amino acids. The CDR3 coding sequence is TGCGCCAGCAGCTCCCTCTGGGGGTCGAGCAATCAGCCCCAGCATTTT. It specifies CASSSLWGSSNQPQHF.

This clonotype was observed many times. The CDR3 is CSARDPDTGTGYTF. CDR3 DNA sequence: TGCAGTGCTAGAGATCCGGACACAGGGACTGGCTACACCTTC. The chain combines TRBV20-1 with TRBJ1-2; possible D gene TRBD1, 6 bases. Germline values: CDR1 DFQATT, CDR2 SNEGSKA (reference sequence). V was cut by 0 bases and J by 7 bases, with 15 bases left in between. The CDR3 spans 14 residues.

This clonotype was counted between two and nine times. The chain recombines TRBV3-1 with TRBJ2-1; no definite D call. V was pared by 1 base and J by 11 bases, with 9 bases between. Per germline, CDR1 LGHDT and CDR2 YNNKEL (reference sequence). The CDR3 extends over 12 amino acids. CDR3 sequence: CASSQGWVQQFF. The CDR3 nucleotides read TGTGCCAGCAGCCAAGGTTGGGTGCAGCAGTTCTTC.

Comment on this clonotype: A read error may explain this, as a much larger clone is one base away. J is TRBJ2-4 and V is TRBV20-1; 11 positions match TRBD1. Near its end, the DNA agrees better with TRBJ2-7, so the J call may be wrong. The CDR3 totals 13 residues. The germline CDR1 and CDR2 sequences are DFQATT and SNEGSKA (reference sequence). The CDR3 bases are TGCAGTGCTTGGGACAGGGGGATCTGCGAGCAGTACTTC. This gives the protein CSAWDRGICEQYF.

The rearrangement links TRBV5-1 to TRBJ2-7, with TRBD2 as a possible D gene (5 bases). Germline V gene data show CDR1 as SGHRS and CDR2 as YFSETQ. The CDR3 has 14 amino acids. Trimming stripped 3 bases from V and 5 bases from J, with 15 bases between. CDR3 sequence: CASSWRTGKDEQYF. The CDR3 coding sequence is TGCGCCAGCAGCTGGCGGACGGGGAAGGACGAGCAGTACTTC.